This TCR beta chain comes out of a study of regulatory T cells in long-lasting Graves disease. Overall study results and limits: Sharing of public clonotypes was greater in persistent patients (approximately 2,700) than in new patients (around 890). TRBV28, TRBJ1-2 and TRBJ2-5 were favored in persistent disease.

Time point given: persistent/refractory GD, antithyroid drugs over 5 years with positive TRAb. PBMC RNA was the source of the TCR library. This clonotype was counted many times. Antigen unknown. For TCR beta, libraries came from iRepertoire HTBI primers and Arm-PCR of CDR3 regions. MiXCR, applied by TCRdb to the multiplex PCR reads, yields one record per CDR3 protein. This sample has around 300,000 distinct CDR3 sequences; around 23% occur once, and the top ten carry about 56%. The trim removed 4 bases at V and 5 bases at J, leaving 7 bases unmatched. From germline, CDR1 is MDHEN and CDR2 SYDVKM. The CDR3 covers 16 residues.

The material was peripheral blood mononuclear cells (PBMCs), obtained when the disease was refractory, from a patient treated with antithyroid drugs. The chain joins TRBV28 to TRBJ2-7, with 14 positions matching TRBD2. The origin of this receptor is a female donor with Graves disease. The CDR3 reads CASSWRTSGRRHEQYF. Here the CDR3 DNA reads TGTGCCAGCAGTTGGCGGACTAGCGGGAGGCGCCACGAGCAGTACTTC.